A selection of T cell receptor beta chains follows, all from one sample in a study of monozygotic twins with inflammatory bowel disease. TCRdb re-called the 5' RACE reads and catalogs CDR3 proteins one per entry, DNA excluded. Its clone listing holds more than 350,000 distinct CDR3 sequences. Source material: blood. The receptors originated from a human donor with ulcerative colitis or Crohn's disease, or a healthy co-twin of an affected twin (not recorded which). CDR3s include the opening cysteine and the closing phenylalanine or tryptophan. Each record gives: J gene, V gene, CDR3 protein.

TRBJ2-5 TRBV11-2 CASSLVMRDRETQYF
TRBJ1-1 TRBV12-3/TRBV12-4 CASSFQGRMNTEAFF
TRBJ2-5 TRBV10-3 CAISESREYETQYF
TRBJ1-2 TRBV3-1 CASSSSDRVSNYGYTF
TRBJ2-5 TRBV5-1 CATSRQGEGETQYF
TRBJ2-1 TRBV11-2 CASSPPGLAGINYNEQFF
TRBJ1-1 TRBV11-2 CASSLDRTTSEAFF
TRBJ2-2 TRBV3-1 CASTPRGTGELFF
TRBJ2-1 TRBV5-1 CASRQDRGQGEQFF
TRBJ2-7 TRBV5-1 CASSLGQGRSEQYF
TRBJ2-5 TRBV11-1 CASSPLRFYQETQYF
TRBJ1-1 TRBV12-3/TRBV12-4 CASSVSLAEAFF
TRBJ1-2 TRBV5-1 CASSAFSGVDGYTF
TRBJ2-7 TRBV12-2 CASRLAGPHYEQYF
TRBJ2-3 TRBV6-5 CASSYFTGGAGDTQYF
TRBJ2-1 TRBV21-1 CASAQPGTMENEQFF
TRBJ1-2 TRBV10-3 CAISESLQGYGYTF
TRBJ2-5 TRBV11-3 CASSQPGQGETQYF
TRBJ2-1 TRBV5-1 CASSLVLAGDEQFF
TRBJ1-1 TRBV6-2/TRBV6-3 CASSTRAKLNTEAFF
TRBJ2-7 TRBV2 CARGTAIPYEQYF
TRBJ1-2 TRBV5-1 CASSLAGVGDGYTF
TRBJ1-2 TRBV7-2 CASSAHTDRDNYGYTF
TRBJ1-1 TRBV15 CATSRDGMSTEAFF
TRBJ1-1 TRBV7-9 CASTLGVTGGQRAFF
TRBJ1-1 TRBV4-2 CASSQARQDTISEAFF
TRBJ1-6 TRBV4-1 CASSQGTATASPLHF
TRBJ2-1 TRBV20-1 CSAPGGLAGAHYNEQFF
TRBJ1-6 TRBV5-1 CASSRGGAGSPLHF
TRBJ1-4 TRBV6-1 CASRDRKATNEKLFF
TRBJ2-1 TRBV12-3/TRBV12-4 CASSGQGAINEQFF